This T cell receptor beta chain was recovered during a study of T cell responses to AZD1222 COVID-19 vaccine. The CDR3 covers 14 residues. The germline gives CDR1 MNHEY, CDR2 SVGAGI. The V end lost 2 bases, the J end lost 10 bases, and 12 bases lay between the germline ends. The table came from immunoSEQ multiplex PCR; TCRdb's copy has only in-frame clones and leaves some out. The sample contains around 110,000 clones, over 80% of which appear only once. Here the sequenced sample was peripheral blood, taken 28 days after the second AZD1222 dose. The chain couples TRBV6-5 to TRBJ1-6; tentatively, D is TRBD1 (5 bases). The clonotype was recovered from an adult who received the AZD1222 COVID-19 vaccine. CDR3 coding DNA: TGTGCCAGCAGTTACAGGGACGGCAACTCACCCCTCCACTTT. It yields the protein CASSYRDGNSPLHF.